This T cell receptor beta chain was identified in a study of T cells in Graves' hyperthyroidism and ophthalmopathy. Across the study: It was at initial diagnosis, before any treatment, that peripheral blood was collected.

Enrolled ophthalmopathy patients presented with a Clinical Activity Score of at least 3, a NOSPECS grade of at least 4, and disease duration under 3 months. It was approximately 9.7 ml of fresh peripheral blood that supplied the PBMCs. TCR beta CDR3 sequences were amplified from RNA transcripts. A set of HTBI primers served as the primers for a first-round RT-PCR of the TCR CDR3. One entry per CDR3 protein results from TCRdb running MiXCR on the multiplex PCR reads. The sample records under 350,000 distinct CDR3 sequences, over 15% being singletons. This clonotype was seen at least ten times. This clonotype originated in a woman aged 60 to 75 with Graves' ophthalmopathy. Source material: blood.

CDR3 sequence reads: CSADNRDSYGYTF. For the CDR3, the DNA is TGCAGTGCTGATAACAGGGACAGCTATGGCTACACCTTC. The chain employs TRBV20-1 and TRBJ1-2; 7 bases agree with TRBD1. The junction had 7 bases not matched to a gene; V was cut back by 5 bases and J by 4 bases. Germline-derived CDR1 and CDR2 are DFQATT and SNEGSKA (reference sequence). The CDR3 loop spans 13 amino acids.